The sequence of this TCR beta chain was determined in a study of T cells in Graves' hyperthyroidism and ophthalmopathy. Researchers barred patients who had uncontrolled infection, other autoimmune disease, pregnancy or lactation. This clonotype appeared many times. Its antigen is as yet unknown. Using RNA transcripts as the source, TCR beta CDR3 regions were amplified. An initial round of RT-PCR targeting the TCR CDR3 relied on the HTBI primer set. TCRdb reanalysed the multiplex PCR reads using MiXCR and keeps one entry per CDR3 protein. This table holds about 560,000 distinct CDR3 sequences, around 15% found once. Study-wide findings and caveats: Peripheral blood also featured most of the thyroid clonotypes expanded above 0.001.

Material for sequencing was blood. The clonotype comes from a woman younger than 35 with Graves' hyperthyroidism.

CDR3: CASSYGQGATNGYTF. The DNA of the CDR3 is TGTGCCAGCAGTTATGGACAGGGGGCGACTAATGGCTACACCTTC. This chain uses TRBV6-5 with TRBJ1-2, with 11 nucleotides matching TRBD1. The CDR3 loop spans 15 amino acids. CDR1 is MNHEY and CDR2 is SVGAGI in the germline V gene. Unmatched junction bases numbered 6, after V lost 3 bases and J lost 6 bases.